The entry below gives a single TCR beta chain sequence along with its context. Its specificity is unknown. The data are from a study of T-cell memory formation after mild COVID-19. Study overall: Across donors, TCR clusters were largely donor specific.

Germline CDR1 reads SGHTA; CDR2 reads FQGNSA. V was clipped by 5 bases and J by 3 bases, with 9 bases between them. There are 13 residues in the CDR3. General study points: Pre-infection memory showed some responding clones, and this suggested that cross-reactive memory joined. Clones that contracted from day 15 to 85 had balanced CD4/CD8; later expanders were CD4+ biased.

MiXCR, run by TCRdb on the 5' RACE reads, gives a single entry per CDR3 protein. The sample lists approximately 200,000 distinct CDR3 sequences, 16% occurring once. The chain has TRBV7-2 and TRBJ2-3; D uncertain. The sequence was obtained from an adult woman who had mild COVID-19 (a few samples of this study predate the infection). Cell type and time point are not known. Sequencing was performed on PBMCs or a T cell subset sorted from them (not recorded which). CDR3 region: CASSILTTDTQYF. Written as DNA, the CDR3 is TGTGCCAGCAGCATACTGACAACAGATACGCAGTATTTT.